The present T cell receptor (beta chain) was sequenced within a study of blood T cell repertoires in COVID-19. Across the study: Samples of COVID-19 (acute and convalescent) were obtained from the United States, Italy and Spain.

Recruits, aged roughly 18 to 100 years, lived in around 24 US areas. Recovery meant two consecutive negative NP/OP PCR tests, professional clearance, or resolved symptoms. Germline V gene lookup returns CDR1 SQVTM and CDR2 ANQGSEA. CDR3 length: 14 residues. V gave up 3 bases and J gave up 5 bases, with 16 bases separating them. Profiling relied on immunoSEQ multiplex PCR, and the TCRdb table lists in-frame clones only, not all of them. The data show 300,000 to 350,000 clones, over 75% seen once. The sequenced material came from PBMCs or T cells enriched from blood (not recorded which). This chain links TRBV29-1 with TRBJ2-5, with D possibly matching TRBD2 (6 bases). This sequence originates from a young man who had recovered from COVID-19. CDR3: CSVDRGGSPETQYF. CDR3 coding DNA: TGCAGCGTTGACCGTGGGGGGTCCCCCGAGACCCAGTACTTC.